The 13 T cell receptor beta chains below come from one sample, sequenced in a study of beta chain features in type 1 diabetes. Notes on the study in general: In all four CD4+ subsets, TCRB CDR3 length was significantly, moderately reduced in type 1 diabetes.

What these receptors recognize is not known. The authors reverse transcribed all of the isolated RNA, so sequencing captured expressed TCRB transcripts. This table comes from immunoSEQ multiplex PCR, and its TCRdb copy is limited to in-frame clones, with some not included. Here the sample spans 150,000 or so clones, 7.5% to 9.5% being singletons. The sample was central memory CD4+ T cells from blood. These receptors were obtained from a woman under 30 with type 1 diabetes.

This clone has only a few counts. The gene calls are TRBV5-6 and TRBJ2-5, with D possibly matching TRBD1 (6 bases). Germline values: CDR1 SGHDT, CDR2 YYEEEE. This CDR3 region has 15 residues. Deletions cut 1 base from V and 2 bases from J, with 12 bases between. CDR3: CASSLPGVGQETQYF. DNA for the CDR3: TGTGCCAGCAGCTTGCCAGGGGTCGGGCAAGAGACCCAGTACTTC. Full variable domain (rest looked up from reference TRBV5-6 and TRBJ2-5): DAGVTQSPTHLIKTRGQQVTLRCSPKSGHDTVSWYQQALGQGPQFIFQYYEEEERQRGNFPDRFSGHQFPNYSSELNVNALLLGDSALYLCASSLPGVGQETQYFGPGTRLLVL.

There are a few counts of this clone. The chain links TRBV13 to TRBJ2-5, with 14 bases identical to TRBD2. Losses at the gene ends were 5 bases for V and 4 bases for J; bases not matched to a gene: 12. CDR3 length: 18 residues. Looked up from germline, CDR1 is PRHDT and CDR2 is FYEKMQ (reference sequence). CDR3 in DNA: TGTGCCAGCAGCGCCCGACCCGGGACTAGCGGGAGTAGAGAGACCCAGTACTTC. It yields the protein CASSARPGTSGSRETQYF.

This clone was observed a few times. The rearrangement joins TRBV4-3 to TRBJ1-5, with a possible D match to TRBD1 (5 bases). Germline V gene data show CDR1 as LGHNA and CDR2 as YSLEER. The V end was cut by 7 bases, the J end by 1 base, with 17 bases between. The CDR3 has 16 residues. In DNA, the CDR3 is TGCGCCAGCACCTCTGACCCTAGACAGAGCAATCAGCCCCAGCATTTT. Its protein is CASTSDPRQSNQPQHF.

This clone was recorded a few times. The chain couples TRBV7-3 to TRBJ2-7; the match to TRBD2 covers 11 bases. The CDR3 contains 15 residues. The trim removed 5 bases at V and 1 base at J, leaving 4 bases unmatched. The germline gives CDR1 SGHTA, CDR2 FQGTGA. CDR3 in DNA: TGTGCCAGCAGCAATAGCGGGAGGGGGTCCTACGAGCAGTACTTC. Translation: CASSNSGRGSYEQYF.

The CDR3 bases are TGTGCCAGCAGCGGCCGGGACAGGGTTGCAGATACGCAGTATTTT. Translation gives CASSGRDRVADTQYF. The chain employs TRBV11-3 and TRBJ2-3, with 9 bases aligning to TRBD1. The V gene end was trimmed by 5 bases and the J gene end by 4 bases; junction bases not matched to a gene: 7. The CDR3 is made up of 15 amino acids. Germline values: CDR1 SGHNT, CDR2 YENEEA.

The table lists this clone with a few counts. CDR3 sequence (DNA): TGTGCCAGCAGTTTCGCGGGGGGGCAAGAGACCCAGTACTTC. Translated, it gives CASSFAGGQETQYF. The chain links TRBV6-6 to TRBJ2-5, with 9 bases that match TRBD2. Germline CDR1 is MNHNY and CDR2 is SVGAGI (reference sequence). After removal of 4 bases from V and 2 bases from J, the junction contained 2 bases not matched to a gene. The CDR3 loop spans 14 amino acids.

This clone was seen only a few times. The V and J genes are TRBV11-2 and TRBJ2-1; 7 nucleotides align to TRBD2. CDR1 SGHAT and CDR2 FQNNGV come from the germline V gene. The CDR3 extends over 14 amino acids. Unmatched junction bases numbered 12, after V lost 4 bases and J lost 12 bases. CDR3 in amino acids: CASSSQRGGQGQFF. As DNA, the CDR3 is TGTGCCAGCAGCTCCCAAAGGGGAGGGCAGGGGCAGTTCTTC.

The V call is TRBV15, the J call TRBJ2-4; a possible D gene is TRBD2 (6 bases). The germline gives CDR1 LNHNV, CDR2 YYDKDF (reference sequence). V was cut by 3 bases and J by 3 bases, with 12 bases left in between. The CDR3 is 15 amino acids. The CDR3 spells CATSSSQGGKNIQYF. DNA for the CDR3: TGTGCCACCAGCAGCTCCCAGGGAGGCAAAAACATTCAGTACTTC.

This chain joins TRBV5-1 and TRBJ2-3; no clear D. The CDR3 runs 13 residues. The germline V and J ends were trimmed by 4 bases and 1 base, with 7 bases remaining between them. Germline V gene data show CDR1 as SGHRS and CDR2 as YFSETQ. The CDR3, as DNA: TGCGCCAGCAGCCCCTCCGGCACAGATACGCAGTATTTT. As protein: CASSPSGTDTQYF.

This clone was picked up a small number of times. The genes are TRBV19 and TRBJ2-4, with D perhaps matching TRBD2 (6 bases). The length of the CDR3 is 16 residues. CDR1 is LNHDA and CDR2 is SQIVND in the germline V gene (reference sequence). The V end lost 3 bases, the J end lost 0 bases, and 12 bases lay between the germline ends. In DNA form, the CDR3 reads TGTGCCAGTAGTATTGGGGGACTGGGAGCCAAAAACATTCAGTACTTC. This gives the protein CASSIGGLGAKNIQYF. Full variable domain (rest looked up from reference TRBV19 and TRBJ2-4): DGGITQSPKYLFRKEGQNVTLSCEQNLNHDAMYWYRQDPGQGLRLIYYSQIVNDFQKGDIAEGYSVSREKKESFPLTVTSAQKNPTAFYLCASSIGGLGAKNIQYFGAGTRLSVL.

This clone was seen more than once but under ten times. This chain connects TRBV21-1 to TRBJ2-5; whether TRBD1, the table's D call, matches the DNA was not checked. TRBV21-1 constitutes a pseudogene. The CDR3 contains 16 residues. CDR3 nucleotide sequence: TGTGCCAGCACCCTTCGTGATGGCAGGGATTTCCAGACCCAGTACTTC. Translation gives CASTLRDGRDFQTQYF.

In this sample, this clone turned up a few times. The J gene is TRBJ2-4, the V gene TRBV28, with 7 nucleotides matching TRBD2. Germline CDR1 is MDHEN and CDR2 is SYDVKM. The V and J ends lost 2 bases and 0 bases, in that order; junction bases with no gene match: 4. This CDR3 is 16 amino acids long. In nucleotides, the CDR3 is TGTGCCAGCAGTTTAACTAGCGCTTCAGCCAAAAACATTCAGTACTTC. It specifies CASSLTSASAKNIQYF.

The genes are TRBV2 and TRBJ1-1; D is uncertain. CDR3 size: 13 residues. Per the germline V gene, CDR1 is SNHLY and CDR2 is FYNNEI. Deletions cut 7 bases from V and 1 base from J, with 10 bases between. The CDR3 region has the DNA TGTGCCAGCATGGCCGAATGGAACACTGAAGCTTTCTTT. Protein product: CASMAEWNTEAFF. The whole variable domain, remainder taken from reference TRBV2 and TRBJ1-1, is EPEVTQTPSHQVTQMGQEVILRCVPISNHLYFYWYRQILGQKVEFLVSFYNNEISEKSEIFDDQFSVERPDGSNFTLKIRSTKLEDSAMYFCASMAEWNTEAFFGQGTRLTVV.